These 11 T cell receptor beta chains share one sample of origin, sequenced in a study of shared clonotypes between healthy human individuals. Clones were sequenced by immunoSEQ multiplex PCR, and TCRdb holds only the in-frame ones, with some missing. Here the sample spans hundreds of thousands of clones, roughly 95% being singletons. The sequencing input was naive CD4+ T cells sorted from blood. Described subset: CD45RA+ positively selected. Receptors were obtained from a woman aged 25-40 years in good health.

This chain uses TRBV10-3 with TRBJ2-5; D unclear. The V and J ends lost 11 bases and 5 bases respectively, with 6 bases between them. The CDR3 is 9 amino acids. Per the germline V gene, CDR1 is ENHRY and CDR2 is SYGVKD. The CDR3 region has the DNA TGTGCCCCCCCGGAGACCCAGTACTTC. It codes for CAPPETQYF.

This CDR3 is CASSQTGTDDEKLFF. The CDR3, as DNA: TGCGCCAGCAGCCAAACCGGGACAGATGATGAAAAACTGTTTTTT. J is TRBJ1-4 and V is TRBV4-1, with 7 bases matching TRBD1. Germline trimming cut 2 bases from V and 6 bases from J; bases unmatched to any gene: 6. Germline assignment: CDR1 MGHRA and CDR2 YSYEKL. CDR3 size: 15 residues.

This rearrangement joins TRBV28 to TRBJ2-7, with TRBD2 matching over 14 bases. Germline V gene lookup returns CDR1 MDHEN and CDR2 SYDVKM. V dropped 6 bases and J dropped 7; count of bases not matched to a gene: 8. This CDR3 spans 15 amino acids. For the CDR3, the DNA is TGTGCCAGCAGCTTAGGGACTAGCGGGAGTTGGGAGCAGTACTTC. Protein: CASSLGTSGSWEQYF. The full variable domain, rest sourced from reference TRBV28 and TRBJ2-7, is DVKVTQSSRYLVKRTGEKVFLECVQDMDHENMFWYRQDPGLGLRLIYFSYDVKMKEKGDIPEGYSVSREKKERFSLILESASTNQTSMYLCASSLGTSGSWEQYFGPGTRLTVT.

This chain uses TRBV6-5 with TRBJ2-2; D may be TRBD1 (6 bases). CDR1 and CDR2 from the germline V gene are MNHEY and SVGAGI. Trimming left V 6 bases short and J 5 bases short, with 13 bases between. The CDR3 is made up of 14 amino acids. This chain's CDR3 is CASRQNRETGELFF. The DNA of the CDR3 is TGTGCCAGCAGACAGAACAGGGAAACCGGGGAGCTGTTTTTT.

This chain joins TRBV18 and TRBJ2-3, with TRBD2 identical over 9 bases. The ends lost 1 base at V and 4 bases at J; junction bases unmatched: 6. The CDR3 extends over 16 amino acids. The V gene's germline CDR1 is KGHSH and CDR2 LQKENI. Here the CDR3 reads CASSPQAGGGADTQYF. In nucleotides, the CDR3 is TGTGCCAGCTCACCACAAGCGGGAGGTGGCGCAGATACGCAGTATTTT.

V gene TRBV5-1 combines with J gene TRBJ2-2; a weak D match, TRBD2 (5 bases). Trimming shortened V by 1 base and J by 6 bases, and 7 bases separated the two germline ends. This CDR3 is 13 amino acids long. Germline assignment: CDR1 SGHRS and CDR2 YFSETQ. The CDR3 coding sequence is TGCGCCAGCAGCTTGTCTAGCTCCGGGGAGCTGTTTTTT. Amino acid sequence: CASSLSSSGELFF.

V usage is TRBV11-3 and J usage is TRBJ2-7, with 11 bases that match TRBD2. V was clipped by 4 bases and J by 3 bases; unmatched bases: 2. This CDR3 comprises 14 residues. Germline CDR1 is SGHNT and CDR2 is YENEEA. CDR3 region: CASSSGTSGYEQYF. The CDR3 nucleotides read TGTGCCAGCAGCTCCGGGACTAGCGGCTACGAGCAGTACTTC.

The genes are TRBV7-3 and TRBJ2-5; the D is unclear. V gave up 3 bases and J gave up 2 bases, with 10 bases separating them. The length of the CDR3 is 14 residues. Germline assignment: CDR1 SGHTA and CDR2 FQGTGA. CDR3 DNA sequence: TGTGCCAGCAGCTTTGGTAGGGCACAAGAGACCCAGTACTTC. It translates to CASSFGRAQETQYF.

The rearrangement joins TRBV28 to TRBJ2-3; D not certain. The CDR3 runs 12 residues. Germline CDR1 and CDR2: MDHEN and SYDVKM. Trimming took off 5 bases at V and 1 base at J, with 4 bases between the two ends. The CDR3, as DNA: TGTGCCAGCAGTCCGGGCACAGATACGCAGTATTTT. Translated: CASSPGTDTQYF.

This clone showed up just a few times. The DNA of the CDR3 is TGTGCCAGCAGTGAAAGGAAGGCTATAGATGAAAAACTGTTTTTT. It codes for CASSERKAIDEKLFF. This sequence joins TRBV2 and TRBJ1-4; the D is unclear. The CDR3 contains 15 residues. CDR1 SNHLY and CDR2 FYNNEI come from the germline V gene. Trimming took 2 bases from V and 6 from J, leaving 13 bases between them. The full variable domain, completed using reference TRBV2 and TRBJ1-4, is EPEVTQTPSHQVTQMGQEVILRCVPISNHLYFYWYRQILGQKVEFLVSFYNNEISEKSEIFDDQFSVERPDGSNFTLKIRSTKLEDSAMYFCASSERKAIDEKLFFGSGTQLSVL.

As concerns this clone: Other nucleotide sequences from this sample produce the same CDR3. The rearrangement uses TRBV28 and TRBJ2-3; 10 nucleotides line up with TRBD1. The germline V gene encodes CDR1 MDHEN and CDR2 SYDVKM. The length of the CDR3 is 15 residues. The V gene end was trimmed by 3 bases and the J gene end by 2 bases; junction bases not matched to a gene: 2. The CDR3 loop reads CASSLRQGATDTQYF. The DNA of the CDR3 is TGTGCCAGCAGTTTGAGACAGGGGGCCACAGATACGCAGTATTTT.